This paragraph reports one T cell receptor beta chain. The sample originates from a study of blood T cell repertoires in COVID-19. In the study overall: Spain, Italy and the United States supplied samples that represented acute and convalescent COVID-19. Sources were T cells, B-cell-depleted T cells, or PBMCs; the material itself was cDNA or gDNA.

Trimming stripped 1 base from V and 3 bases from J, with 13 bases between. Germline V lookup: CDR1 LNHDA, CDR2 SQIVND (reference sequence). The CDR3 runs 16 residues. As handled by the study authors: Counts of nucleated cells, estimated from reference gene primer amplification, were obtained. Profiled with immunoSEQ multiplex PCR; TCRdb holds only in-frame clones, not every one. V, J and clone size are those of that table, while D and trimming were read from the DNA. The top ten hold less than 45% of the sample, which has 90,000 to 140,000 clones, 81% seen once. This receptor was identified in a man of 80 years or more with acute or convalescent COVID-19. Sequencing was carried out using peripheral blood. This chain joins TRBV19 and TRBJ1-5; D gene unclear. The CDR3 DNA is TGTGCCAGTAGTATAGTTGGGCAGGACTTCAATCAGCCCCAGCATTTT. It translates to CASSIVGQDFNQPQHF.